This entry lists 10 T cell receptor beta chains sequenced from one sample in a study of T cell responses to AZD1222 COVID-19 vaccine. Clones were sequenced by immunoSEQ multiplex PCR, and TCRdb holds only the in-frame ones, with some missing. The sample yields roughly 180,000 clones, 80% to 90% seen once. The source was peripheral blood, collected on day 0 of AZD1222 vaccination. All receptors come from an adult in good health.

Concerning this clone: At one boundary the junction diverges from the germline segment, which might be a read error. This rearrangement joins TRBV5-4 to TRBJ1-4; 8 nucleotides line up with TRBD1. Germline CDR1 and CDR2: SGHNT and YYREEE (reference sequence). The CDR3 covers 16 residues. The CDR3 reads CASSVQGGRRNDKLFF. The CDR3 nucleotides read TGTGCCAGCAGCGTACAGGGGGGCAGACGTAATGACAAACTGTTTTTT.

V usage is TRBV27 and J usage is TRBJ2-2; 7 positions match TRBD2. Germline CDR1 MNHEY, CDR2 SMNVEV (reference sequence). Germline trimming cut 5 bases from V and 4 bases from J; bases unmatched to any gene: 4. CDR3 size: 14 residues. The CDR3 DNA reads TGTGCCAGCAGTGGGGGGGGATCCACCGGGGAGCTGTTTTTT. Translation: CASSGGGSTGELFF.

The CDR3 DNA sequence: TGTGCCAGCAGTTCAGGGCTCTCTTCACCCCTCCACTTT. Its translation is CASSSGLSSPLHF. The chain employs TRBV12-3 or TRBV12-4 and TRBJ1-6, with a tentative D call TRBD1 (5 bases). Trimming left V 4 bases short and J 9 bases short, with 10 bases between. This CDR3 spans 13 amino acids.

This clone has only one observation. V usage is TRBV13 and J usage is TRBJ2-3; D not certain. The germline gives CDR1 PRHDT, CDR2 FYEKMQ (reference sequence). The CDR3 is 14 amino acids. V was pared by 5 bases and J by 0 bases, with 9 bases between. CDR3 residues: CASSRRYSTDTQYF. As DNA, the CDR3 is TGTGCCAGCAGCCGCCGCTATAGCACAGATACGCAGTATTTT.

V and J are TRBV6-4 and TRBJ2-3, with 11 bases matching TRBD2. Germline V gives CDR1 MRHNA, CDR2 SNTAGT. CDR3 length: 16 residues. V shed 6 bases, J shed 2 bases, and the junction held 7 bases outside the gene matches. CDR3: CASSPQTSGDTDTQYF. The CDR3 coding sequence is TGTGCCAGCAGCCCCCAGACTAGCGGGGACACAGATACGCAGTATTTT.

The V gene is TRBV9, the J gene TRBJ2-5; D is uncertain. The CDR3 sequence is 13 residues long. V was cut by 1 base and J by 5 bases, with 9 bases left in between. Germline-derived CDR1 and CDR2 are SGDLS and YYNGEE. CDR3 region: CASSVFPTETQYF. The DNA of the CDR3 is TGTGCCAGCAGCGTATTTCCAACGGAGACCCAGTACTTC.

A single count supports this clone. V gene TRBV6-5 combines with J gene TRBJ1-3; possibly TRBD1 for D (6 bases). The CDR3 contains 15 residues. Germline V lookup: CDR1 MNHEY, CDR2 SVGAGI. Deletions cut 8 bases from V and 4 bases from J, with 18 bases between. CDR3 in amino acids: CASGINGGLGNTIYF. CDR3 sequence (DNA): TGTGCCAGCGGGATAAACGGGGGGCTCGGAAACACCATATATTTT.

This chain joins TRBV4-2 and TRBJ2-7; D not resolved. V gave up 2 bases and J gave up 0 bases, with 11 bases separating them. This CDR3 comprises 15 residues. CDR1 LGHNA and CDR2 YNFKEQ come from the germline V gene. The CDR3 region has the DNA TGTGCCAGCAGCCAAAGAAAGGGAAACTCCTACGAGCAGTACTTC. This translates into CASSQRKGNSYEQYF.

The chain combines TRBV5-8 with TRBJ2-3; 9 nucleotides align to TRBD2. After removal of 0 bases from V and 4 bases from J, the junction contained 6 bases not matched to a gene. The CDR3 contains 16 residues. CDR1 is SGHTS and CDR2 is YDEGEE in the germline V gene. In nucleotides, the CDR3 is TGTGCCAGCAGCTTGGCTTCTAGCGGGGCCGCAGATACGCAGTATTTT. Residues: CASSLASSGAADTQYF.

The V and J genes are TRBV4-2 and TRBJ1-1, with D maybe TRBD1 (5 bases). The germline V gene has CDR1 LGHNA and CDR2 YNFKEQ. This CDR3 spans 13 amino acids. V lost 1 base, J lost 7 bases, and 10 bases lay in between. CDR3 sequence (DNA): TGTGCCAGCAGCCAAGGGCAGGGTTATGAAGCTTTCTTT. Translating it yields CASSQGQGYEAFF.